This T cell receptor beta chain was profiled in a study of T-cell memory formation after mild COVID-19. Overall study results and limits: Clones contracting day 15 to 85 were balanced CD4/CD8; later expanders leaned CD4+. Still unconfirmed is whether the second-wave clones peaking on day 37 recognized SARS-CoV-2.

The CDR3 spans 16 residues. V lost 5 bases to trimming and J lost 1 base, with 14 bases between them. Germline CDR1 SEHNR, CDR2 FQNEAQ (reference sequence). Sample barcodes and UMIs were carried by the TCR alpha and TCR beta cDNA libraries that 5'RACE generated with constant-segment primers. In TCRdb, the 5' RACE reads were re-called with MiXCR into one record per CDR3 protein. The table shows around 530,000 distinct CDR3 sequences, with about 20% occurring only once. This clonotype has more than one count but fewer than ten. What it binds is unknown. Sequencing was carried out using PBMCs or a T cell subset sorted from them (not recorded which). The TCR sequence derives from an adult woman who had mild COVID-19 (a few samples of this study predate the infection). Cell type and time point are not known. The rearrangement joins TRBV7-9 to TRBJ2-2, with D uncertain. The CDR3 region is CASSHTSTGNTGELFF. CDR3 DNA sequence: TGTGCCAGCAGCCATACCTCGACGGGGAACACCGGGGAGCTGTTTTTT.